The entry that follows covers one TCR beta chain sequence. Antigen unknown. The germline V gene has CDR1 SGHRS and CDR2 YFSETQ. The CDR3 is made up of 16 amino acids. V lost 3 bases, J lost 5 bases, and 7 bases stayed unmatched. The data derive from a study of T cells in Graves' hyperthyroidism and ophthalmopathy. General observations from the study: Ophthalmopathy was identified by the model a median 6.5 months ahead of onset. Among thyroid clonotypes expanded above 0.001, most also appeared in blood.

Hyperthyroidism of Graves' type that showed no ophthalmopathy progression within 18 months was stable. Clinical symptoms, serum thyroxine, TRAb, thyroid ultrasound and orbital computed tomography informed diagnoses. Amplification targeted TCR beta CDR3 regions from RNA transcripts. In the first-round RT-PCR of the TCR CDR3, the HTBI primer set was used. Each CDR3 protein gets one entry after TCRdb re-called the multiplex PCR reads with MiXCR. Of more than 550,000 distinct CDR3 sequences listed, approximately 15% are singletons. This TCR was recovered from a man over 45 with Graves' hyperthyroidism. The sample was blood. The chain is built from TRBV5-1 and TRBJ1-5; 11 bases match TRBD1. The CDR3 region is CASSWGTGGQDQPQHF. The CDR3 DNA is TGCGCCAGCAGCTGGGGGACAGGGGGTCAAGATCAGCCCCAGCATTTT.